Listed below are T cell receptor beta chains from one sample, sequenced in a study of shared clonotypes between healthy human individuals. TCRdb keeps only in-frame clones here, not all; method: immunoSEQ multiplex PCR. The sample includes about 2.1 million clones, just under 95% seen only once; the top ten take under 2%. Specimen: naive CD8+ T cells from PBMCs. Every receptor here comes from a man aged 18 to 29 in good health. Some clones in this sample may be carry-over from other donors' samples. Both conserved end residues are part of each CDR3. D genes are given only for firm matches. Size is stated for part of the rows, as once, few or many counts, or as a class when the clone is expanded.

>.|.|TRBJ2-3|TRBV30
CAWSVLGTSTDTQYF
>.|.|TRBJ2-1|TRBV7-9
CASSPPGENEQFF
>.|.|TRBJ1-5|TRBV29-1
CSVEDQQGPHF
>once|.|TRBJ2-3|TRBV6-5
CASSFNEGAGQRYF
>.|.|TRBJ2-1|TRBV19
CASSIGRTASSYNEQFF
>once|.|TRBJ1-5|TRBV4-1
CASSPRPVNQPQHF
>once|.|TRBJ1-6|TRBV15
CATSRDRQSNSPLHF
>.|.|TRBJ2-7|TRBV5-4
CASSQHGPSYEQYF
>.|TRBD1|TRBJ1-4|TRBV19
CASRSGTGNEKLFF
>once|TRBD2|TRBJ2-2|TRBV6-1
CASSEGRVFVVTSGNTGELFF
>.|TRBD2|TRBJ2-7|TRBV19
CASSNSGRAYEQYF
>.|.|TRBJ2-7|TRBV28
CASSLPRGRLTTEQYF
>.|.|TRBJ2-3|TRBV9
CASSPNRGRTDTQYF
>.|.|TRBJ1-2|TRBV28
CASSSKRTAHYVGYTF
>.|TRBD1|TRBJ1-2|TRBV12-5
CASGPQGALNYGYTF
>.|TRBD2|TRBJ2-7|TRBV11-2
CASSQAGTSGRVTYEQYF
>.|.|TRBJ2-5|TRBV6-5
CASSYLRGRETQYF